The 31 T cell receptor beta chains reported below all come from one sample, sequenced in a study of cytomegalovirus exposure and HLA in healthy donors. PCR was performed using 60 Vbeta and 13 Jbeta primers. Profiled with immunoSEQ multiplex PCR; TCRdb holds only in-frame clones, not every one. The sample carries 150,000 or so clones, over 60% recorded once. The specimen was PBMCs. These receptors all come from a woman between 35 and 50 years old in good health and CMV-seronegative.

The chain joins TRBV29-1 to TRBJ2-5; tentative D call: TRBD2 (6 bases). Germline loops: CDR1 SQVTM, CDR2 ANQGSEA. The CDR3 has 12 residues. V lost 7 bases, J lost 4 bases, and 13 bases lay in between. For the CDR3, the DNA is TGCAGCGCCGCGCGGGGAGGAGAGACCCAGTACTTC. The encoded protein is CSAARGGETQYF.

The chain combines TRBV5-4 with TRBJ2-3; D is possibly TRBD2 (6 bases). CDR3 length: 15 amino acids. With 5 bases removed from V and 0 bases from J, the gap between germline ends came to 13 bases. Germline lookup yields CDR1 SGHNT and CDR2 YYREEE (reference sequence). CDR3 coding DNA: TGTGCCAGCAGTCCTAGCGCGGCAAGCACAGATACGCAGTATTTT. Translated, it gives CASSPSAASTDTQYF.

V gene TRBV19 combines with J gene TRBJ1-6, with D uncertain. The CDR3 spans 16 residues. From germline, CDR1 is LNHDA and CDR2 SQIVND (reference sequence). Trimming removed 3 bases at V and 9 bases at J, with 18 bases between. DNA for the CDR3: TGTGCCAGTAGTATCCTTGGAGGCGCCCTGGGTTCACCCCTCCACTTT. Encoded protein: CASSILGGALGSPLHF.

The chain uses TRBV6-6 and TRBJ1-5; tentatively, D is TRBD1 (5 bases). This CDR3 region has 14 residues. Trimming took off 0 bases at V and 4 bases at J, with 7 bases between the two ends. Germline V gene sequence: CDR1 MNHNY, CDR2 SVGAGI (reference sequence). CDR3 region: CASSYSGVNQPQHF. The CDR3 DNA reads TGTGCCAGCAGTTACTCAGGGGTTAATCAGCCCCAGCATTTT.

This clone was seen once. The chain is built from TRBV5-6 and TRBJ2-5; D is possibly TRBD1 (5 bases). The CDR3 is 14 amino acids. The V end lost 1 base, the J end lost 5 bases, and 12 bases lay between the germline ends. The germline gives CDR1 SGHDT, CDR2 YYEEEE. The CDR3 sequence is CASSLKAGKETQYF. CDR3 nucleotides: TGTGCCAGCAGCTTGAAGGCAGGGAAGGAGACCCAGTACTTC.

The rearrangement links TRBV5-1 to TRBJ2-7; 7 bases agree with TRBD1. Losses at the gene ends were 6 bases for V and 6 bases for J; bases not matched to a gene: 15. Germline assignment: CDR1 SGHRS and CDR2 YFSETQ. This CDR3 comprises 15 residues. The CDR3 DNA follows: TGCGCCAGCAACAACCCGACAGGGCCCTACGCCGAGCAGTACTTC. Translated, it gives CASNNPTGPYAEQYF. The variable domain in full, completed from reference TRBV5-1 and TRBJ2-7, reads KAGVTQTPRYLIKTRGQQVTLSCSPISGHRSVSWYQQTPGQGLQFLFEYFSETQRNKGNFPGRFSGRQFSNSRSEMNVSTLELGDSALYLCASNNPTGPYAEQYFGPGTRLTVT.

The CDR3 bases are TGTGCCAGCAGCCAACCGGTCGGGACACCCTCCTACGAGCAGTACTTC. Protein: CASSQPVGTPSYEQYF. The rearrangement joins TRBV7-9 to TRBJ2-7; a possible D gene is TRBD1 (6 bases). CDR3 length: 16 residues. Trimming shortened V by 5 bases and J by 0 bases, and 17 bases separated the two germline ends. The germline gives CDR1 SEHNR, CDR2 FQNEAQ (reference sequence).

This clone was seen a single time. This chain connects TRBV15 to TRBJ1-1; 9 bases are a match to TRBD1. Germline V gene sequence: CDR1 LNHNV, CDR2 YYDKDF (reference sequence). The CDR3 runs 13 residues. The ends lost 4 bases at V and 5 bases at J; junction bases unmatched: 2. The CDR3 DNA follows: TGTGCCACCAGCAACGACAGGGGGACTGAAGCTTTCTTT. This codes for CATSNDRGTEAFF. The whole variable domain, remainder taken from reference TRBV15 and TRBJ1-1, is DAMVIQNPRYQVTQFGKPVTLSCSQTLNHNVMYWYQQKSSQAPKLLFHYYDKDFNNEADTPDNFQSRRPNTSFCFLDIRSPGLGDTAMYLCATSNDRGTEAFFGQGTRLTVV.

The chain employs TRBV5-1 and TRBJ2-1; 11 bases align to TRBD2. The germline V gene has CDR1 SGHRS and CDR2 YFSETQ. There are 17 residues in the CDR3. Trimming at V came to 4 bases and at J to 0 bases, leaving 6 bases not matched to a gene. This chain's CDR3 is CASSLLLAGASYNEQFF. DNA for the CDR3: TGCGCCAGCAGCCTTCTACTAGCGGGGGCCTCCTACAATGAGCAGTTCTTC.

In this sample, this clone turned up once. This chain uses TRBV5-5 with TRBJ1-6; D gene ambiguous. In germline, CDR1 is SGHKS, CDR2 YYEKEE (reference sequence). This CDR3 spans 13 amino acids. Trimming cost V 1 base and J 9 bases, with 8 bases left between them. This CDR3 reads CASSLTRSSPLHF. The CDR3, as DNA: TGTGCCAGCAGCTTGACGAGGAGTTCACCCCTCCACTTT.

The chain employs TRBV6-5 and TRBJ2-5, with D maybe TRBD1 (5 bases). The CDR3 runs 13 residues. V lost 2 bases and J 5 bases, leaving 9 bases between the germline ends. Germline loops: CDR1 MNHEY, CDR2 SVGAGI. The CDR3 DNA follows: TGTGCCAGCAGTTACCTGGGGCCGGAGACCCAGTACTTC. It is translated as CASSYLGPETQYF.

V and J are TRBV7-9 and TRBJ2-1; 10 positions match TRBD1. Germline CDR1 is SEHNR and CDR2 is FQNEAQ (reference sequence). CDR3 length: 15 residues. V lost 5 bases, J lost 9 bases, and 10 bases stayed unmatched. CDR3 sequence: CASSRTDRGPGEQFF. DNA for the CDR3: TGTGCCAGCAGCCGAACCGACAGGGGGCCAGGTGAGCAGTTCTTC.

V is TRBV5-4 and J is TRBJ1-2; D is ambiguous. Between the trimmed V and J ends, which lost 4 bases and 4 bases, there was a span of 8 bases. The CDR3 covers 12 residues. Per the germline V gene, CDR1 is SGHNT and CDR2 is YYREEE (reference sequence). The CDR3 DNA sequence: TGTGCCAGCAGCCTCCCACTCTATGGCTACACCTTC. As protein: CASSLPLYGYTF.

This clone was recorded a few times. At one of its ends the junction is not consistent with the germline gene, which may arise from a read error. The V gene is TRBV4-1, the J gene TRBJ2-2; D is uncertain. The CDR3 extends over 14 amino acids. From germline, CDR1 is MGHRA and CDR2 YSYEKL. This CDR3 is CASSQGSGSRELFF. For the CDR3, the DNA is TGCGCCAGCAGTCAAGGATCGGGTAGCCGGGAGCTGTTTTTT.

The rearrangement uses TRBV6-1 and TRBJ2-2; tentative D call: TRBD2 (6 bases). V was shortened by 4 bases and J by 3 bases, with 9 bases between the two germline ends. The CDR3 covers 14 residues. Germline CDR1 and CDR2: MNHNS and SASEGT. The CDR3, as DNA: TGTGCCAGCAGTGTGCGGGGTCACACCGGGGAGCTGTTTTTT. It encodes CASSVRGHTGELFF.

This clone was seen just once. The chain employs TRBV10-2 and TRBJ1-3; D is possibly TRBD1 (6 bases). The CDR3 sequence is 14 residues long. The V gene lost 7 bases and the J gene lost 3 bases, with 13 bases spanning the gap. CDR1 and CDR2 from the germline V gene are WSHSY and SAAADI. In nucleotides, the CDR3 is TGCGCCAGCATGATAGGGGGTGGTGGAAACACCATATATTTT. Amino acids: CASMIGGGGNTIYF.

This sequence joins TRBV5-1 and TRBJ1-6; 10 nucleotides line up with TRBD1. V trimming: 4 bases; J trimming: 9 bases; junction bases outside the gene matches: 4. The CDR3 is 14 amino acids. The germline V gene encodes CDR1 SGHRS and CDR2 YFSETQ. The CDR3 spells CASSPGTGASPLHF. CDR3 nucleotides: TGCGCCAGCAGCCCGGGGACAGGGGCTTCACCCCTCCACTTT.

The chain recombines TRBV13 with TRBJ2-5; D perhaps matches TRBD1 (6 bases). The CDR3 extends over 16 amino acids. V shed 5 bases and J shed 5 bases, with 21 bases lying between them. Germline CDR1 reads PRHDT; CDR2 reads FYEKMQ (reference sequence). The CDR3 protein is CASSLYRDPRRETQYF. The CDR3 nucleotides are TGTGCCAGCAGCCTGTACAGGGACCCGAGGAGGGAGACCCAGTACTTC.

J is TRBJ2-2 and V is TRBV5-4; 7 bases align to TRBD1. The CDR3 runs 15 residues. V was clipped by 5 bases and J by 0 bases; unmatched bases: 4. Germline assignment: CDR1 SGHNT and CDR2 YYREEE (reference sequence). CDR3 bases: TGTGCCAGCAGTGTGGGACAGTCGAACACCGGGGAGCTGTTTTTT. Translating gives CASSVGQSNTGELFF.

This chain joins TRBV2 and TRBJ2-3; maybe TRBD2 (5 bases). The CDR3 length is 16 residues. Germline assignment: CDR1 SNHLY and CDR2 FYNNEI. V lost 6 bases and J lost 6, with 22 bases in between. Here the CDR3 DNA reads TGTGCCAGCAGCCTGGACTGGAGAGGATTCACGGATACGCAGTATTTT. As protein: CASSLDWRGFTDTQYF.

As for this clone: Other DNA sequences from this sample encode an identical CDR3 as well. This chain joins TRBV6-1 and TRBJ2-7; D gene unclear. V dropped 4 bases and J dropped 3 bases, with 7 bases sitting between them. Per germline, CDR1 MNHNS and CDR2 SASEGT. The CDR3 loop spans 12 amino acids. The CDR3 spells CASSARFYEQYF. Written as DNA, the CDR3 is TGTGCCAGCAGTGCCAGGTTCTACGAGCAGTACTTC.

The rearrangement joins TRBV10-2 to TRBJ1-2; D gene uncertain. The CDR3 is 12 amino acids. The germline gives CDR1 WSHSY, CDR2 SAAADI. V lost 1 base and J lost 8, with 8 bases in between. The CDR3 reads CASSELGDGYTF. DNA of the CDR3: TGCGCCAGCAGTGAGTTGGGAGACGGCTACACCTTC.

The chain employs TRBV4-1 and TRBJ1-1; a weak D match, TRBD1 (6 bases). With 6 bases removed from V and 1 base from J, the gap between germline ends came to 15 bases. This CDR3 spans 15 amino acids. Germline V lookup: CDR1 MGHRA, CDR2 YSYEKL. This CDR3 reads CASRRPGQTNTEAFF. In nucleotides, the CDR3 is TGCGCCAGCAGGCGACCCGGACAGACGAACACTGAAGCTTTCTTT.

Here the CDR3 reads CASSKRRPLTSGGADSYNEQFF. CDR3 bases: TGCGCCAGCAGCAAAAGACGGCCATTAACTAGCGGGGGGGCCGATTCCTACAATGAGCAGTTCTTC. The chain employs TRBV4-1 and TRBJ2-1, with 13 bases aligning to TRBD2. V lost 5 bases to trimming and J lost 1 base; unmatched junction nucleotides: 20. The CDR3 spans 22 residues. Germline CDR1 and CDR2: MGHRA and YSYEKL.

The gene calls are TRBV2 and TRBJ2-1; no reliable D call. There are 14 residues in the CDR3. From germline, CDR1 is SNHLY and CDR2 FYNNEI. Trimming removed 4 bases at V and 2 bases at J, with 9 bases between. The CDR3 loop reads CASSASATYNEQFF. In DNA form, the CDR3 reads TGTGCCAGCAGTGCATCCGCTACCTACAATGAGCAGTTCTTC. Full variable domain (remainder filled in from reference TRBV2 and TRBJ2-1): EPEVTQTPSHQVTQMGQEVILRCVPISNHLYFYWYRQILGQKVEFLVSFYNNEISEKSEIFDDQFSVERPDGSNFTLKIRSTKLEDSAMYFCASSASATYNEQFFGPGTRLTVL.

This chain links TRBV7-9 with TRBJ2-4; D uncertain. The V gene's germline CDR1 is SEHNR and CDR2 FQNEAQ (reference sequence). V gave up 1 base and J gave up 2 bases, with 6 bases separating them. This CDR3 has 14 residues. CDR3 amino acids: CASSLVPTKNIQYF. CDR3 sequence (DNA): TGTGCCAGCAGCTTAGTCCCCACCAAAAACATTCAGTACTTC.

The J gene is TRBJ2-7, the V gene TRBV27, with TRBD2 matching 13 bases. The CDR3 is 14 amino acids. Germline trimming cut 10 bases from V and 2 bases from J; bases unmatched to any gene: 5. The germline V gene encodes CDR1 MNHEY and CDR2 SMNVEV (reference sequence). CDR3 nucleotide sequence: TGTGCCACGCGACTAGCGGGGGGCCCCTACGAGCAGTACTTC. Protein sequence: CATRLAGGPYEQYF.

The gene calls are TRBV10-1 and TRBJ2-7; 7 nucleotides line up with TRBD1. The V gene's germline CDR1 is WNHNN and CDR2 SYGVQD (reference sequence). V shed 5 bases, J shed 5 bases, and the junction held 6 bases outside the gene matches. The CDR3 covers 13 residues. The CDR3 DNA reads TGCGCCAGCAGTCGGGACAGTTCAAACGAGCAGTACTTC. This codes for CASSRDSSNEQYF.

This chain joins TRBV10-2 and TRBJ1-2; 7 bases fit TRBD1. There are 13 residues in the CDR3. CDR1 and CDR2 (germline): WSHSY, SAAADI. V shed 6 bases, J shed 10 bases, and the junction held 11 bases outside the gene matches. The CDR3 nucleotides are TGCGCCAGCAGGGGGGGACAGCTTGGTAACTACACCTTC. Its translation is CASRGGQLGNYTF.

The CDR3 region is CASGTGGANYGYTF. The CDR3, as DNA: TGTGCCAGTGGAACAGGGGGGGCTAACTATGGCTACACCTTC. This sequence joins TRBV19 and TRBJ1-2; 8 bases are a match to TRBD1. Germline assignment: CDR1 LNHDA and CDR2 SQIVND (reference sequence). This CDR3 is 14 amino acids long. V gave up 8 bases and J gave up 0 bases; unmatched junction bases: 5. Full variable domain (rest looked up from reference TRBV19 and TRBJ1-2): DGGITQSPKYLFRKEGQNVTLSCEQNLNHDAMYWYRQDPGQGLRLIYYSQIVNDFQKGDIAEGYSVSREKKESFPLTVTSAQKNPTAFYLCASGTGGANYGYTFGSGTRLTVV.

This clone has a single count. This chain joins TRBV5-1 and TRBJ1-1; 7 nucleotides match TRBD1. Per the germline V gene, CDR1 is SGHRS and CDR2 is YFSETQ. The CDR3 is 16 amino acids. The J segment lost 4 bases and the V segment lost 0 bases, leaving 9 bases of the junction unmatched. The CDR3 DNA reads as TGCGCCAGCAGCTTGGGGCCGACAGGGAGAGGCACTGAAGCTTTCTTT. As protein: CASSLGPTGRGTEAFF.